What follows describes a single T cell receptor beta chain. Its antigen is currently unknown. These data belong to a study of cytomegalovirus exposure and HLA in healthy donors. Study-wide findings and caveats: Most TCR beta V segments were productive about 87% or about 30% of the time in an earlier analysis. Reports indicated that the classifier achieved high specificity and sensitivity in diagnosing cytomegalovirus status. Many donors carried some public TCRs, although rarity characterized most TCR sequences. V- and J-gene trimming in TCR beta was tied to a missense DCLRE1C variant by an analysis performed later.

The CDR3 has 15 amino acids. V lost 1 base, J lost 0 bases, and 7 bases lay in between. Germline CDR1 and CDR2: SGHDN and FVKESK. Primers for the PCR totalled 60 Vbeta and 13 Jbeta. TCRdb's table, derived via immunoSEQ multiplex PCR, lists solely in-frame clones and lacks some. The sample data list tens of thousands of clones. The origin of this receptor is a middle-aged man in good health and CMV-seronegative. The sample was PBMCs. The chain is built from TRBV14 and TRBJ2-1; D is unclear. The DNA for the CDR3 is TGTGCCAGCAGCCAAGTACACAGCTCCTACAATGAGCAGTTCTTC. This sequence encodes CASSQVHSSYNEQFF.